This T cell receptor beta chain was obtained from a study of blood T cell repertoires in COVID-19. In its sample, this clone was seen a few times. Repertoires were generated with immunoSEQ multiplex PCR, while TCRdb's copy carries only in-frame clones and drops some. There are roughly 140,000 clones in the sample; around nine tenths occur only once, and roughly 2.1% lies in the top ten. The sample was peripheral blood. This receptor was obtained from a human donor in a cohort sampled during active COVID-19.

Written as DNA, the CDR3 is TGCGCCAGCAGTGAGTCCAGGGATTATGGCTACACCTTC. Its translation: CASSESRDYGYTF. This chain connects TRBV10-2 to TRBJ1-2; a possible D gene is TRBD1 (5 bases). The V and J ends lost 0 bases and 5 bases respectively, with 7 bases between them. The V gene's germline CDR1 is WSHSY and CDR2 SAAADI. This CDR3 has 13 residues.